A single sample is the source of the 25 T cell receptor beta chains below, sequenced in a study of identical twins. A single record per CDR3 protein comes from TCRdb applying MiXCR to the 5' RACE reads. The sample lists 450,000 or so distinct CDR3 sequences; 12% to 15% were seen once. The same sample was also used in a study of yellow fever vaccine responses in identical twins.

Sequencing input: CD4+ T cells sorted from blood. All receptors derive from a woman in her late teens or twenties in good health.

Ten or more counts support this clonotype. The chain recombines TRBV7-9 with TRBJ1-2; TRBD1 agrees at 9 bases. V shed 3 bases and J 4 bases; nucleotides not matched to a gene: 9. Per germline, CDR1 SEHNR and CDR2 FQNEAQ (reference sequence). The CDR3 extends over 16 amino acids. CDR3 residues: CASSFPGQGGGYGYTF. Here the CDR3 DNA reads TGTGCCAGCAGCTTCCCGGGACAGGGAGGTGGCTATGGCTACACCTTC.

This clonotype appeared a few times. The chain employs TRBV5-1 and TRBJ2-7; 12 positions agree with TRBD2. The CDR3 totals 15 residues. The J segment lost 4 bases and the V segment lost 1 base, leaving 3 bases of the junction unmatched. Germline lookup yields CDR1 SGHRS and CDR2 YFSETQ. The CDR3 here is CASSLLTSGRYEQYF. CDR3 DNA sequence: TGCGCCAGCAGCTTGTTGACTAGCGGGAGATACGAGCAGTACTTC.

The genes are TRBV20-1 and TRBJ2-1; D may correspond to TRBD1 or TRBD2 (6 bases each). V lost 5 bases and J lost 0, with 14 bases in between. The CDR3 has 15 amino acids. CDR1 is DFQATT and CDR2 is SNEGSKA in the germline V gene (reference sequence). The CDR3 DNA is TGCAGTGCTCACCCCGGGGGCAGCTCCTACAATGAGCAGTTCTTC. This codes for CSAHPGGSSYNEQFF.

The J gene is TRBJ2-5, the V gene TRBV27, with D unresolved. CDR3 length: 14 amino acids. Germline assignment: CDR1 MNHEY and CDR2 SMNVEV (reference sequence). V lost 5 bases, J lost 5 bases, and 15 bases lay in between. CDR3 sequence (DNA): TGTGCCAGCAGTCAAGGCCCCACAGCCGAGACCCAGTACTTC. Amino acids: CASSQGPTAETQYF.

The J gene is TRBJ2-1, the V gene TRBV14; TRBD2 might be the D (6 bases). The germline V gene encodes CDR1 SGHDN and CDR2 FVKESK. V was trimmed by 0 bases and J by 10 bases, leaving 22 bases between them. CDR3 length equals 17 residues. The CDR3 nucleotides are TGTGCCAGCAGCCAAGAACCGGGACTTAAGACGGAGTTGGAGCAGTTCTTC. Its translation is CASSQEPGLKTELEQFF.

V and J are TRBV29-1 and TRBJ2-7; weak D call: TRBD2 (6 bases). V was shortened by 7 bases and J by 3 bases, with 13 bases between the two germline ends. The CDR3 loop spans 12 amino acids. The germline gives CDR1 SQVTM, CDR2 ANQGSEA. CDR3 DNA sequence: TGCAGCGGTGGGGACTCCTACTACGAGCAGTACTTC. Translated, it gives CSGGDSYYEQYF.

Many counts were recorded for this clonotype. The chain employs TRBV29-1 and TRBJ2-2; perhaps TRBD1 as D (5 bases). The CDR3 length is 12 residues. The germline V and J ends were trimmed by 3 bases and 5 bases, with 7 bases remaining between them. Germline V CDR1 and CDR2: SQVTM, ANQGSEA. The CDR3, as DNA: TGCAGCGTTGACAGGGATACCGGGGAGCTGTTTTTT. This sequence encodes CSVDRDTGELFF.

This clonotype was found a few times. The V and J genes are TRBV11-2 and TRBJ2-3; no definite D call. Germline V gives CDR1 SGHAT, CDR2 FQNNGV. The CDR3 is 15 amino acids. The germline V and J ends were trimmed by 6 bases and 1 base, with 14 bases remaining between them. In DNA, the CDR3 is TGTGCCAGCAGAACTGTTATGGACGGCACAGATACGCAGTATTTT. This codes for CASRTVMDGTDTQYF.

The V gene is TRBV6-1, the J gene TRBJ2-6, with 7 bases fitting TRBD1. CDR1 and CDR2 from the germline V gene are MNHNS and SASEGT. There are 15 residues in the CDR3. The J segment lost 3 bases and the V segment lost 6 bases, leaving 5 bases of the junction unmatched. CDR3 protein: CASRPYRGGANVLTF. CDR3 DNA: TGTGCCAGCAGGCCTTACAGGGGTGGGGCCAACGTCCTGACTTTC.

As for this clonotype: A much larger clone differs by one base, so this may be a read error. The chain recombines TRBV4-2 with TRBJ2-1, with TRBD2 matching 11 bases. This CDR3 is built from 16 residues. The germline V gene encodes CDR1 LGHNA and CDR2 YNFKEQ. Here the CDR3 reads CVSSQEGLADYNEQFF. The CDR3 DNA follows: TGTGTCAGCAGCCAAGAGGGACTAGCGGATTACAATGAGCAGTTCTTC.

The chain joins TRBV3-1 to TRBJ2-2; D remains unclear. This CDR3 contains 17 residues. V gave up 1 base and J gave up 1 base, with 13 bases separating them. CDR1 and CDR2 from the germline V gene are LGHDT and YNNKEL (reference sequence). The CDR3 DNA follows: TGTGCCAGCAGCCAAGCTAAGGGAACAGTGAACACCGGGGAGCTGTTTTTT. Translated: CASSQAKGTVNTGELFF. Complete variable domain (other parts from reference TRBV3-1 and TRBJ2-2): DTAVSQTPKYLVTQMGNDKSIKCEQNLGHDTMYWYKQDSKKFLKIMFSYNNKELIINETVPNRFSPKSPDKAHLNLHINSLELGDSAVYFCASSQAKGTVNTGELFFGEGSRLTVL.

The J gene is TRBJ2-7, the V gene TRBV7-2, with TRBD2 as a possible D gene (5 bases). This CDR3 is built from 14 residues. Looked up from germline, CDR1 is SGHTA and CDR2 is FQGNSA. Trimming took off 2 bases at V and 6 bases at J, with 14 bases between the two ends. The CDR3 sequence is CASSLKDGSAEQYF. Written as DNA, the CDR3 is TGTGCCAGCAGCTTAAAGGATGGGAGCGCCGAGCAGTACTTC. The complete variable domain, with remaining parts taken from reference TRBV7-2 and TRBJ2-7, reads GAGVSQSPSNKVTEKGKDVELRCDPISGHTALYWYRQSLGQGLEFLIYFQGNSAPDKSGLPSDRFSAERTGGSVSTLTIQRTQQEDSAVYLCASSLKDGSAEQYFGPGTRLTVT.

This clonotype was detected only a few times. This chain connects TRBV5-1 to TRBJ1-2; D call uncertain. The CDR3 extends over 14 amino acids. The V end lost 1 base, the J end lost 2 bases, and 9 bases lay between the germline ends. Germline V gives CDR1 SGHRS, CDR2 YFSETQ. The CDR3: CASSLMQDNYGYTF. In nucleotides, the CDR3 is TGCGCCAGCAGCTTGATGCAGGACAACTATGGCTACACCTTC.

CDR3 sequence (DNA): TGTGCCAGCAGTAGGGCGGGAGCGGGGAATGAGCAGTTCTTC. Protein: CASSRAGAGNEQFF. The rearrangement joins TRBV25-1 to TRBJ2-1, with 7 bases fitting TRBD2. The CDR3 runs 14 residues. Germline trimming cut 5 bases from V and 7 bases from J; bases unmatched to any gene: 8. Germline assignment: CDR1 MGHDK and CDR2 SYGVNS.

The CDR3 loop reads CASSLKGGSTDTQYF. The DNA of the CDR3 is TGTGCCAGCAGTCTCAAGGGGGGAAGTACAGATACGCAGTATTTT. This chain links TRBV5-8 with TRBJ2-3; D tentatively fits TRBD1 or TRBD2 (6 bases each). The V end was cut by 5 bases, the J end by 3 bases, with 16 bases between. CDR1 is SGHTS, CDR2 YDEGEE, per germline. The CDR3 is 15 amino acids.

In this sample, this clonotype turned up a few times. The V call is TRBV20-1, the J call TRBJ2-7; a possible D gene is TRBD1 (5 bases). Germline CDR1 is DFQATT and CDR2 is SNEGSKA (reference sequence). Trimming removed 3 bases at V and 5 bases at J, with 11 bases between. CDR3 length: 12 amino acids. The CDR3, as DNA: TGCAGTGCTAGGGTCGACAGAAACGAGCAGTACTTC. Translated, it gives CSARVDRNEQYF.

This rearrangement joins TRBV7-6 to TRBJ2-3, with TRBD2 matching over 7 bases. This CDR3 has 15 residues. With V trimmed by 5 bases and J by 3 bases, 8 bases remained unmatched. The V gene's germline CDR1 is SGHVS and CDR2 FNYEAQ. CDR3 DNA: TGTGCCAGCAGCCCCTCCGGGACTACTACAGATACGCAGTATTTT. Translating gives CASSPSGTTTDTQYF.

CDR3 bases: TGCGCCAGCAGCTTACTGACAGGGGGCAATGAGCAGTTCTTC. Translation gives CASSLLTGGNEQFF. The rearrangement joins TRBV5-1 to TRBJ2-1; 9 nucleotides match TRBD1. CDR3 size: 14 residues. Germline loops: CDR1 SGHRS, CDR2 YFSETQ. V shed 2 bases, J shed 6 bases, and the junction held 3 bases outside the gene matches.

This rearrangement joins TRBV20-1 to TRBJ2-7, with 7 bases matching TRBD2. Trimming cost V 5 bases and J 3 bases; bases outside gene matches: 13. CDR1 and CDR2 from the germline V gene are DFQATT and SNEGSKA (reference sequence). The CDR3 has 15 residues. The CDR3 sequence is CSAGLMGGTNYEQYF. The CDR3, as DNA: TGCAGTGCTGGACTTATGGGGGGGACCAACTACGAGCAGTACTTC.

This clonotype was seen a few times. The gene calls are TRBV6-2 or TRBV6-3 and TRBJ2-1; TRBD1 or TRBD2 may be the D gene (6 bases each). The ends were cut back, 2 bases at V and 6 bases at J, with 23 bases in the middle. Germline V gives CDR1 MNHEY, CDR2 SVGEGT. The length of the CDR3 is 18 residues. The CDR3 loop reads CASSYNPDSATSFNEQFF. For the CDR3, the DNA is TGTGCCAGCAGTTACAATCCGGACAGCGCGACTAGTTTCAATGAGCAGTTCTTC.

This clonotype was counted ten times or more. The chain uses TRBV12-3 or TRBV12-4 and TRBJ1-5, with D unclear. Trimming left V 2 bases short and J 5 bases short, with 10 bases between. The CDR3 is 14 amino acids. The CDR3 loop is CASSLIWNDQPQHF. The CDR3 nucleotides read TGTGCCAGCAGTTTAATCTGGAACGATCAGCCCCAGCATTTT.

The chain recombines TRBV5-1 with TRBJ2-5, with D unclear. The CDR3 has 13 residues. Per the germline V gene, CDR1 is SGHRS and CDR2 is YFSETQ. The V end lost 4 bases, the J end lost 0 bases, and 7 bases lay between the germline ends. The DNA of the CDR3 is TGCGCCAGCAGCGTCGTATACCAAGAGACCCAGTACTTC. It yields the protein CASSVVYQETQYF.

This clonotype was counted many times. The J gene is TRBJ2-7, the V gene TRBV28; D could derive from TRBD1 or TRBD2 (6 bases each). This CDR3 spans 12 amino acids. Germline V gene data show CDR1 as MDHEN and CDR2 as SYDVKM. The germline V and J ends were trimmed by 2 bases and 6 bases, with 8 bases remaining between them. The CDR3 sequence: CASSLGGREQYF. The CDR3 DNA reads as TGTGCCAGCAGTTTAGGGGGGCGCGAGCAGTACTTC.

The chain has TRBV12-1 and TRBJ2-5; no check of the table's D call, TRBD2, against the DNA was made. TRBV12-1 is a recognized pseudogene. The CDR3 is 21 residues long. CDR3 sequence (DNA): TGTGCCAGCAGCTTTCGCCGGCCCGGTCGGAGGGAGGGAGGGGGCCAAGAGACCCAGTACTTC. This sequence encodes CASSFRRPGRREGGGQETQYF.

Here the CDR3 DNA reads TGTGCCAGCAGCTTGGGCGAGAGGGGCGAAGGAGAGGAGACCCAGTACTTC. Translating it yields CASSLGERGEGEETQYF. The chain has TRBV7-9 and TRBJ2-5; tentatively, D is TRBD1 or TRBD2 (5 bases each). This CDR3 has 17 amino acids. Between the trimmed V and J ends, which lost 3 bases and 5 bases, there was a span of 22 bases. CDR1 and CDR2 (germline): SEHNR, FQNEAQ (reference sequence).